This T cell receptor (beta chain) was recorded in a study of blood T cell repertoires in COVID-19. Across the whole study: Samples representing acute and convalescent COVID-19 were sourced from the United States, Italy and Spain.

Original processing notes: It was from reference gene primer amplification that nucleated cell counts were estimated. The table came from immunoSEQ multiplex PCR; TCRdb's copy has only in-frame clones and leaves some out. The D gene and trimming were derived from the DNA, and the V and J assignments and clone size from that table. Of approximately 120,000 clones in the sample, more than 75% were seen once. V shed 4 bases and J shed 6 bases, with 19 bases lying between them. The CDR3 is made up of 16 amino acids. Germline-derived CDR1 and CDR2 are KGHDR and SFDVKD. The sample taken for sequencing was peripheral blood. This TCR was recovered from a human donor in a cohort sampled during active COVID-19. The genes are TRBV24-1 and TRBJ2-3, with a tentative D call TRBD1 (5 bases). CDR3: CATSDRRPGMGDTQYF. The DNA of the CDR3 is TGTGCCACCAGTGACAGACGACCAGGGATGGGGGATACGCAGTATTTT.